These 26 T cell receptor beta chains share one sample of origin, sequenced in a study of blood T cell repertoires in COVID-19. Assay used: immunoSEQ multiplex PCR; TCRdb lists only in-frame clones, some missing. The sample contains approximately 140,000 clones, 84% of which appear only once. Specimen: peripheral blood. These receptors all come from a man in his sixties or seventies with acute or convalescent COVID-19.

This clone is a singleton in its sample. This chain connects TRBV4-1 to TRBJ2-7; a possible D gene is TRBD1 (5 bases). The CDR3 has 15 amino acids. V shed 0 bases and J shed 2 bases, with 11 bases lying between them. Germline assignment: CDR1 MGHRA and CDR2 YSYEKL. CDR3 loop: CASSQEDTETYEQYF. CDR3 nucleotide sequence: TGCGCCAGCAGCCAAGAGGACACCGAGACCTACGAGCAGTACTTC.

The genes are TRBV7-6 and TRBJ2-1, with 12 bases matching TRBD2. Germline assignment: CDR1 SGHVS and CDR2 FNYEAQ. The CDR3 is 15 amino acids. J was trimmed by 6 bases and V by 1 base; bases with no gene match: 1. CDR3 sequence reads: CASSLGLAGVNEQFF. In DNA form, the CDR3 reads TGTGCCAGCAGCTTAGGACTAGCGGGAGTCAATGAGCAGTTCTTC.

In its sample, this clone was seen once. CDR3 region: CASSLNGGSNEKLFF. CDR3 nucleotide sequence: TGTGCCAGCAGCTTAAATGGGGGGAGCAATGAAAAACTGTTTTTT. The genes are TRBV7-2 and TRBJ1-4; TRBD1 is a possible D gene (5 bases). The CDR3 runs 15 residues. The germline V and J ends were trimmed by 2 bases and 5 bases, with 12 bases remaining between them. Germline CDR1 reads SGHTA; CDR2 reads FQGNSA.

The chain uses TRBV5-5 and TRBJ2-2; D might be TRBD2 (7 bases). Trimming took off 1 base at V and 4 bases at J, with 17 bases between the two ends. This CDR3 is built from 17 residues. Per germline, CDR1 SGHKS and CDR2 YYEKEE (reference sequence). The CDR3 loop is CASSLRGASGATGELFF. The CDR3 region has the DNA TGTGCCAGCAGCTTGCGGGGGGCTTCGGGCGCCACCGGGGAGCTGTTTTTT.

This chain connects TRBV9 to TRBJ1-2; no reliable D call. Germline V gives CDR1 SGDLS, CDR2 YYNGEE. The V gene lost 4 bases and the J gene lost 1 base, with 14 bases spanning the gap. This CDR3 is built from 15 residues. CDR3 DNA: TGTGCCAGCAGCTCCCAACCGGGGAGTAACTATGGCTACACCTTC. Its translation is CASSSQPGSNYGYTF. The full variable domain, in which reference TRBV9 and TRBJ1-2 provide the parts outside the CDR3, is DSGVTQTPKHLITATGQRVTLRCSPRSGDLSVYWYQQSLDQGLQFLIQYYNGEERAKGNILERFSAQQFPDLHSELNLSSLELGDSALYFCASSSQPGSNYGYTFGSGTRLTVV.

CDR3 residues: CASSRQGLDGYTF. The CDR3 DNA reads as TGTGCCAGCAGCCGACAGGGGTTAGATGGCTACACCTTC. The chain employs TRBV2 and TRBJ1-2, with 8 bases matching TRBD1. V trimming: 6 bases; J trimming: 6 bases; junction bases outside the gene matches: 6. Per the germline V gene, CDR1 is SNHLY and CDR2 is FYNNEI. This CDR3 has 13 amino acids.

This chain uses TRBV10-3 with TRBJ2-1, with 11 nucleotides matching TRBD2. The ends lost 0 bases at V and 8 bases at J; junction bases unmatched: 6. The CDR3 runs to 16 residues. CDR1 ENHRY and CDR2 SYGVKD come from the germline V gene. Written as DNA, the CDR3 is TGTGCCATCAGTGAGTCGTTAGCGGGAGGGCCCTATGAGCAGTTCTTC. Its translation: CAISESLAGGPYEQFF.

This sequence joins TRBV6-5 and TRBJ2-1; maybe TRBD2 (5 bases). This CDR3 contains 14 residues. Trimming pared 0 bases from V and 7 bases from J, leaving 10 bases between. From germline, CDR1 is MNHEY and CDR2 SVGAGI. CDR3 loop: CASSYSLRGNEQFF. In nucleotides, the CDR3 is TGTGCCAGCAGTTACTCGTTGCGAGGGAATGAGCAGTTCTTC.

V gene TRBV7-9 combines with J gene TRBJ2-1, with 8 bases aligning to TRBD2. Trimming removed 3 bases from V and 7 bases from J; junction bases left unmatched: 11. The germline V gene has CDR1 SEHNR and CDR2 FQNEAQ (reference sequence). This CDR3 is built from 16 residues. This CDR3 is CASSFPPAGDQNEQFF. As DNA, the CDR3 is TGTGCCAGCAGCTTCCCCCCAGCGGGAGATCAAAATGAGCAGTTCTTC.

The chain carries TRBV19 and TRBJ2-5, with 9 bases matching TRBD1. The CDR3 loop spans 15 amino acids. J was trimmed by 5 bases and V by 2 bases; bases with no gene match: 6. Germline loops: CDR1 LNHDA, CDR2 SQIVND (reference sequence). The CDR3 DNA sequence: TGTGCCAGTAGTATAATCGGACAGGGGAAGGAGACCCAGTACTTC. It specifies CASSIIGQGKETQYF.

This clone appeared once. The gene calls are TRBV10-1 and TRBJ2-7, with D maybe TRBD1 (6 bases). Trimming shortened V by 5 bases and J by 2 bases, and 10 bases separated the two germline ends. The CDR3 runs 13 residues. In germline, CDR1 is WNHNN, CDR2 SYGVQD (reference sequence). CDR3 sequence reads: CASSPGQTYEQYF. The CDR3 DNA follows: TGCGCCAGCAGTCCCGGACAGACCTACGAGCAGTACTTC.

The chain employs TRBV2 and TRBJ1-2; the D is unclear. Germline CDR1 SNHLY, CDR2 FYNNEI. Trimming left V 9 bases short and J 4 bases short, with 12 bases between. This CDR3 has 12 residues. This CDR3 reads CASNRDGYGYTF. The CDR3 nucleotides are TGTGCCAGTAACAGAGATGGCTATGGCTACACCTTC.

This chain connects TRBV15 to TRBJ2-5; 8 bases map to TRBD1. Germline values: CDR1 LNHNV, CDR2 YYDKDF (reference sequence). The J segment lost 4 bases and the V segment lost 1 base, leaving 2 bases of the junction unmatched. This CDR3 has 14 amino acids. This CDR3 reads CATSRGQGSETQYF. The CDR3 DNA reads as TGTGCCACCAGCAGAGGACAGGGGTCAGAGACCCAGTACTTC.

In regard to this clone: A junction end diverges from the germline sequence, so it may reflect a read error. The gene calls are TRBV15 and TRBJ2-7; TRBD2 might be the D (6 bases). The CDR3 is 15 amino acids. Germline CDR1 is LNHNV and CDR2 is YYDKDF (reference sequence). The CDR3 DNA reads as TGTGCCACGAGCAGCCCCGGGACTCACGCCTACGAGCAGTACTTC. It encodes CATSSPGTHAYEQYF.

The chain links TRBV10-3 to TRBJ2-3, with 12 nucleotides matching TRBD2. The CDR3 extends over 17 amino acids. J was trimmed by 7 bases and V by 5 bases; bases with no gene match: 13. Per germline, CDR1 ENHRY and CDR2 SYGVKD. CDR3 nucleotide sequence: TGTGCCATCAGTCCCACCCCGACTAGCGGGAGTAGAAATACGCAGTATTTT. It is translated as CAISPTPTSGSRNTQYF.

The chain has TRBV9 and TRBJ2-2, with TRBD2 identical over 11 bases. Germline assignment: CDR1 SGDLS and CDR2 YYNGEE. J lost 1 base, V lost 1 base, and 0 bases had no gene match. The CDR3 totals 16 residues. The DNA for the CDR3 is TGTGCCAGCAGCGTACTAGCGGGGGGGAACACCGGGGAGCTGTTTTTT. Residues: CASSVLAGGNTGELFF.

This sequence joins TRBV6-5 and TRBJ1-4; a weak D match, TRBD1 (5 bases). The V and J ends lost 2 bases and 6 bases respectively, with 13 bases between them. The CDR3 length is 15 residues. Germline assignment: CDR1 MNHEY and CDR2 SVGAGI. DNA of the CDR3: TGTGCCAGCAGTTACGGGGCAGGCCGGCATGAAAAACTGTTTTTT. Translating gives CASSYGAGRHEKLFF.

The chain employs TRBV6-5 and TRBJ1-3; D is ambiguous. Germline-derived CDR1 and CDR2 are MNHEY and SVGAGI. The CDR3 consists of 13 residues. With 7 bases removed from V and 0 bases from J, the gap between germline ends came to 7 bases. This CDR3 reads CASTQSSGNTIYF. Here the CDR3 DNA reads TGTGCCAGCACACAGAGCTCTGGAAACACCATATATTTT.

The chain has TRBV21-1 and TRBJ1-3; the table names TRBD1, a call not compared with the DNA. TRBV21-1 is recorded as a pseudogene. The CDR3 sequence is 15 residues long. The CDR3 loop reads CASKTDRGSGNTIYF. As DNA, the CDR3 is TGTGCCAGCAAAACAGACAGGGGCTCTGGAAACACCATATATTTT.

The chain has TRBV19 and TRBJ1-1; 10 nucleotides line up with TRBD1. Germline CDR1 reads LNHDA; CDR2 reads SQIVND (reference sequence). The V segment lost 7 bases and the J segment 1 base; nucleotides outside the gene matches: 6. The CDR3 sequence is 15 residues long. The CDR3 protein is CASTDRGFRNTEAFF. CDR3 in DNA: TGTGCCAGTACGGACAGGGGGTTCAGGAACACTGAAGCTTTCTTT.

CDR3 residues: CASRGGSAPYEQYF. In nucleotides, the CDR3 is TGTGCCTCTCGGGGGGGGTCAGCGCCCTACGAGCAGTACTTC. The chain uses TRBV10-3 and TRBJ2-7; TRBD2 matches at 8 bases. J lost 2 bases, V lost 11 bases, and 11 bases had no gene match. Looked up from germline, CDR1 is ENHRY and CDR2 is SYGVKD. The CDR3 consists of 14 residues.

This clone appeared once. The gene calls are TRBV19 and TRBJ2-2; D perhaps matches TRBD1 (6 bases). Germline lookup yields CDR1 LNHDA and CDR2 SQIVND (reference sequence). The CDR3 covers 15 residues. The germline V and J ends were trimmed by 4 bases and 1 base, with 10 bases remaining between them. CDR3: CASSTAGVNTGELFF. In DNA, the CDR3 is TGTGCCAGTAGTACCGCAGGGGTGAACACCGGGGAGCTGTTTTTT.

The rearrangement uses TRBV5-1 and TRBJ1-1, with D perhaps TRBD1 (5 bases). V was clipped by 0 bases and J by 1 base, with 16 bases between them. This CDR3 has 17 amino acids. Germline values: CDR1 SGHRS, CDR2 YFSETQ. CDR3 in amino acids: CASSLAVGGIGNTEAFF. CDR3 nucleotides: TGCGCCAGCAGCTTGGCAGTTGGGGGGATTGGGAACACTGAAGCTTTCTTT.

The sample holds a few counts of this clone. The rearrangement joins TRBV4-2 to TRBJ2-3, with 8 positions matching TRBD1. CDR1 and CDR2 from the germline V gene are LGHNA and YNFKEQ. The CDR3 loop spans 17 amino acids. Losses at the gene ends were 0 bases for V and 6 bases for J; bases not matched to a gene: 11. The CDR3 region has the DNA TGTGCCAGCAGCCAAGACGGACAGGGTTCGCCAATGGATACGCAGTATTTT. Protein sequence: CASSQDGQGSPMDTQYF.

The CDR3 nucleotides are TGTGCCAGCAGCCCCCGGACTAGCGGGAGTTCGGCGGAAACCGGGGAGCTGTTTTTT. This sequence encodes CASSPRTSGSSAETGELFF. This sequence joins TRBV3-1 (or the pseudogene TRBV3-2) and TRBJ2-2, with 13 bases aligning to TRBD2. Germline values: CDR1 LGHDT, CDR2 YNNKEL (reference sequence). V gave up 4 bases and J gave up 5 bases; unmatched junction bases: 13. The CDR3 totals 19 residues.

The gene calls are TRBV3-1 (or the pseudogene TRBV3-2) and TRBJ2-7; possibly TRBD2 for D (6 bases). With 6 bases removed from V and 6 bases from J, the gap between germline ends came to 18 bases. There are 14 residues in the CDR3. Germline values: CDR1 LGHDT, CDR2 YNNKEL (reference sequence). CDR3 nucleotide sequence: TGTGCCAGCAGTCCGGGACTCCCCCCGTCCGAGCAGTACTTC. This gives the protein CASSPGLPPSEQYF.